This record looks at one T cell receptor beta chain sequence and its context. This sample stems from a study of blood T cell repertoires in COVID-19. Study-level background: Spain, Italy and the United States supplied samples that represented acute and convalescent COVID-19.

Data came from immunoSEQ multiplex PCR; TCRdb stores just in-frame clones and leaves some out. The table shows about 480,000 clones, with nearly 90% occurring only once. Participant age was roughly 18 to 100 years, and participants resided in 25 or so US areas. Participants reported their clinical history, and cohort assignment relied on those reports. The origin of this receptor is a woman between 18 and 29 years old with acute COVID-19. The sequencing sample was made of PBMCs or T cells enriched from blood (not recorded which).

CDR3 protein: CASSISGQGAYEQYF. CDR3 nucleotides: TGTGCCAGTAGTATATCGGGACAGGGCGCCTACGAGCAGTACTTC. The chain has TRBV19 and TRBJ2-7; 9 bases line up with TRBD1. The CDR3 has 15 amino acids. V lost 2 bases and J lost 2; bases outside the gene matches: 4. Germline lookup yields CDR1 LNHDA and CDR2 SQIVND (reference sequence).